A selection of T cell receptor beta chains follows, all from one sample in a study of T cell changes during pregnancy in multiple sclerosis. TCRdb's copy holds only in-frame clones and misses some; the assay was immunoSEQ multiplex PCR. In the table there are around 36,000 clones, 90% to 95% of which are singletons. Sequenced here: CD8+ T cells from peripheral blood mononuclear cells, sampled before pregnancy. The source is a female donor with multiple sclerosis, enrolled in a pregnancy study. CDR3s include the opening cysteine and the closing phenylalanine or tryptophan. The order of the fields is V gene, clone size, D gene, J gene, CDR3 protein, CDR3 DNA. A D gene is named only where the DNA matches it firmly. Clone size is not always given. Where it is, it says once, few, many or a class for expanded clones.

v_gene: TRBV10-3; abundance: -; d_gene: -; j_gene: TRBJ2-2; CDR3aa: CAISESQGNTGELFF; CDR3nt: TGTGCCATCAGTGAGTCTCAGGGGAACACCGGGGAGCTGTTTTTT
v_gene: TRBV27; abundance: -; d_gene: TRBD2; j_gene: TRBJ2-1; CDR3aa: CASSPTLAGVVYNEQFF; CDR3nt: TGTGCCAGCAGCCCCACCCTAGCGGGAGTCGTATACAATGAGCAGTTCTTC
v_gene: TRBV28; abundance: -; d_gene: -; j_gene: TRBJ1-4; CDR3aa: CASSFPDRYDDEKLFF; CDR3nt: TGTGCCAGCAGTTTCCCCGACAGGTACGACGATGAAAAACTGTTTTTT
v_gene: TRBV27; abundance: -; d_gene: TRBD2; j_gene: TRBJ2-3; CDR3aa: CASSLSLLAGSTDTQYF; CDR3nt: TGTGCCAGCAGTTTATCGCTCCTAGCGGGTAGCACAGATACGCAGTATTTT
v_gene: TRBV7-9; abundance: -; d_gene: -; j_gene: TRBJ2-1; CDR3aa: CASSQRQYNEQFF; CDR3nt: TGTGCCAGCAGCCAACGACAGTACAATGAGCAGTTCTTC
v_gene: TRBV7-3; abundance: -; d_gene: TRBD2; j_gene: TRBJ2-1; CDR3aa: CASSPSGREGLRNEQFF; CDR3nt: TGTGCCAGCAGCCCCTCGGGGCGGGAGGGCCTTCGCAATGAGCAGTTCTTC
v_gene: TRBV19; abundance: -; d_gene: -; j_gene: TRBJ2-7; CDR3aa: CASSIEGEDYEQYF; CDR3nt: TGTGCCAGTAGTATCGAAGGGGAGGACTACGAGCAGTACTTC
v_gene: TRBV29-1; abundance: -; d_gene: TRBD2; j_gene: TRBJ2-1; CDR3aa: CSVEDPLGLVGDEQFF; CDR3nt: TGCAGCGTTGAAGACCCTTTGGGACTAGTTGGCGATGAGCAGTTCTTC
v_gene: TRBV14; abundance: -; d_gene: TRBD1; j_gene: TRBJ1-1; CDR3aa: CASSQQAGTGEGKNTEAFF; CDR3nt: TGTGCCAGCAGCCAGCAAGCCGGGACAGGGGAGGGAAAGAACACTGAAGCTTTCTTT
v_gene: TRBV19; abundance: -; d_gene: -; j_gene: TRBJ1-2; CDR3aa: CASRDSDGSYGYTF; CDR3nt: TGTGCCAGTAGGGACTCGGACGGCAGCTATGGCTACACCTTC
v_gene: TRBV28; abundance: -; d_gene: TRBD2; j_gene: TRBJ2-3; CDR3aa: CASSPPGLDRHTQYF; CDR3nt: TGTGCCAGCAGTCCTCCGGGACTAGATAGGCATACGCAGTATTTT
v_gene: TRBV19; abundance: -; d_gene: TRBD2; j_gene: TRBJ2-3; CDR3aa: CASSIASGLYDTQYF; CDR3nt: TGTGCCAGTAGTATTGCTAGCGGTTTATACGATACGCAGTATTTT
v_gene: TRBV19; abundance: -; d_gene: -; j_gene: TRBJ1-5; CDR3aa: CASTEWINSNQPQHF; CDR3nt: TGTGCCAGTACGGAGTGGATCAATAGCAATCAGCCCCAGCATTTT
v_gene: TRBV7-6; abundance: -; d_gene: -; j_gene: TRBJ2-1; CDR3aa: CASSLGSSYNEQFF; CDR3nt: TGTGCCAGCAGCCTGGGGAGCTCCTACAATGAGCAGTTCTTC
v_gene: TRBV6-1; abundance: -; d_gene: TRBD2; j_gene: TRBJ2-3; CDR3aa: CASSEGGSMTDTQYF; CDR3nt: TGTGCCAGCAGTGAAGGCGGGAGTATGACAGATACGCAGTATTTT
v_gene: TRBV9; abundance: -; d_gene: TRBD1; j_gene: TRBJ2-5; CDR3aa: CASSMRTGERETQYF; CDR3nt: TGTGCCAGCAGCATGCGGACAGGGGAACGAGAGACCCAGTACTTC
v_gene: TRBV27; abundance: -; d_gene: -; j_gene: TRBJ1-1; CDR3aa: CASSLNPGGRGTFF; CDR3nt: TGTGCCAGCAGCTTAAATCCTGGGGGACGCGGGACTTTCTTT
v_gene: TRBV6-6; abundance: -; d_gene: -; j_gene: TRBJ1-1; CDR3aa: CASSYPGGREAFF; CDR3nt: TGTGCCAGCTCCTACCCGGGGGGCCGAGAGGCTTTCTTT
v_gene: TRBV28; abundance: -; d_gene: -; j_gene: TRBJ2-1; CDR3aa: CASSFRVGGEQFF; CDR3nt: TGTGCCAGCAGTTTCCGGGTCGGGGGTGAGCAGTTCTTC
v_gene: TRBV2; abundance: -; d_gene: -; j_gene: TRBJ2-5; CDR3aa: CASSAYRSVQETQYF; CDR3nt: TGTGCCAGCAGTGCATATAGGAGTGTACAAGAGACCCAGTACTTC
v_gene: TRBV10-1; abundance: -; d_gene: -; j_gene: TRBJ2-3; CDR3aa: CASSEGGAKRVTDTQYF; CDR3nt: TGCGCCAGCAGTGAAGGAGGAGCCAAGAGGGTTACAGATACGCAGTATTTT
v_gene: TRBV19; abundance: -; d_gene: -; j_gene: TRBJ1-4; CDR3aa: CASRQQNNEKLFF; CDR3nt: TGTGCCAGTAGACAACAAAATAATGAAAAACTGTTTTTT
v_gene: TRBV7-8; abundance: few; d_gene: TRBD1; j_gene: TRBJ1-3; CDR3aa: CASSSGQGGNTIYF; CDR3nt: TGTGCCAGCAGCTCGGGACAGGGTGGAAACACCATATATTTT
v_gene: TRBV5-6; abundance: -; d_gene: TRBD2; j_gene: TRBJ2-2; CDR3aa: CASSHLGTMNTGELFF; CDR3nt: TGTGCCAGCAGCCACTTGGGGACTATGAACACCGGGGAGCTGTTTTTT
v_gene: TRBV19; abundance: -; d_gene: -; j_gene: TRBJ1-1; CDR3aa: CASSIAGITEAFF; CDR3nt: TGTGCCAGTAGTATAGCAGGGATCACTGAAGCTTTCTTT
v_gene: TRBV11-2; abundance: few; d_gene: TRBD2; j_gene: TRBJ2-1; CDR3aa: CASSLAPGLAGSYNEQFF; CDR3nt: TGTGCCAGCAGCTTAGCTCCGGGACTAGCGGGCTCCTACAATGAGCAGTTCTTC
v_gene: TRBV7-9; abundance: -; d_gene: TRBD1; j_gene: TRBJ1-2; CDR3aa: CASSPPGEGGRGYTF; CDR3nt: TGTGCCAGCAGCCCACCGGGGGAAGGGGGCCGTGGCTACACCTTC
v_gene: TRBV6-6; abundance: -; d_gene: TRBD1; j_gene: TRBJ1-5; CDR3aa: CASSILGQGNQPQHF; CDR3nt: TGTGCCAGCAGCATTTTGGGACAGGGAAATCAGCCCCAGCATTTT
v_gene: TRBV27; abundance: few; d_gene: -; j_gene: TRBJ1-2; CDR3aa: CASSPHSSNYGYTF; CDR3nt: TGTGCCAGCAGTCCCCACAGCTCTAACTATGGCTACACCTTC
v_gene: TRBV5-6; abundance: -; d_gene: TRBD1; j_gene: TRBJ1-6; CDR3aa: CASSSTGTGFYYNSPLHF; CDR3nt: TGTGCCAGCAGCTCCACGGGGACAGGGTTCTACTATAATTCACCCCTCCACTTT
v_gene: TRBV27; abundance: -; d_gene: TRBD2; j_gene: TRBJ2-2; CDR3aa: CASSLQLLAGGLRTGELFF; CDR3nt: TGTGCCAGCAGTTTGCAACTACTAGCGGGAGGACTCCGGACCGGGGAGCTGTTTTTT
v_gene: TRBV6-1; abundance: -; d_gene: TRBD2; j_gene: TRBJ2-7; CDR3aa: CASGLAGSYEQYF; CDR3nt: TGTGCCAGTGGACTAGCGGGCTCCTACGAGCAGTACTTC
v_gene: TRBV6-5; abundance: once; d_gene: TRBD1; j_gene: TRBJ2-1; CDR3aa: CASSPTGGSMEQFF; CDR3nt: TGTGCCAGCAGTCCGACAGGGGGATCAATGGAGCAGTTCTTC
v_gene: TRBV10-3; abundance: -; d_gene: TRBD2; j_gene: TRBJ2-7; CDR3aa: CAISEGPAGSYEQYF; CDR3nt: TGTGCCATCAGTGAGGGGCCAGCGGGAAGCTACGAGCAGTACTTC
v_gene: TRBV2; abundance: medium-sized; d_gene: TRBD1; j_gene: TRBJ1-3; CDR3aa: CARSGTGGAGDTIYF; CDR3nt: TGTGCCAGGTCCGGGACAGGGGGCGCGGGGGACACCATATATTTT
v_gene: TRBV28; abundance: -; d_gene: -; j_gene: TRBJ1-5; CDR3aa: CASMSRTEYSNQPQHF; CDR3nt: TGTGCCAGCATGTCACGGACAGAATATAGCAATCAGCCCCAGCATTTT
v_gene: TRBV4-3; abundance: -; d_gene: -; j_gene: TRBJ2-7; CDR3aa: CASSQDLDREAPYEQYF; CDR3nt: TGCGCCAGCAGCCAAGATCTTGACAGGGAGGCCCCCTACGAGCAGTACTTC
v_gene: TRBV7-8; abundance: -; d_gene: -; j_gene: TRBJ1-1; CDR3aa: CASSSSGGTSEAFF; CDR3nt: TGTGCCAGCAGCTCCTCCGGGGGGACTTCTGAAGCTTTCTTT
v_gene: TRBV29-1; abundance: -; d_gene: -; j_gene: TRBJ1-2; CDR3aa: CSVEDRRGGTLGYTF; CDR3nt: TGCAGCGTTGAAGATCGTAGGGGCGGTACTCTTGGCTACACCTTC
v_gene: TRBV10-3; abundance: -; d_gene: -; j_gene: TRBJ2-7; CDR3aa: CAISEIQEGRYEQYF; CDR3nt: TGTGCCATCAGTGAGATTCAGGAGGGGAGATACGAGCAGTACTTC
v_gene: TRBV7-9; abundance: once; d_gene: TRBD2; j_gene: TRBJ2-1; CDR3aa: CASSTSGRGNNEQFF; CDR3nt: TGTGCCAGCAGCACCAGCGGGAGAGGTAACAATGAGCAGTTCTTC
v_gene: TRBV4-2; abundance: -; d_gene: TRBD2; j_gene: TRBJ2-1; CDR3aa: CASSQGIREGYNEQFF; CDR3nt: TGTGCCAGCAGCCAAGGGATTCGGGAGGGGTACAATGAGCAGTTCTTC
v_gene: TRBV6-1; abundance: -; d_gene: -; j_gene: TRBJ1-3; CDR3aa: CASSSPGGVNTIYF; CDR3nt: TGTGCCAGCAGTTCCCCCGGGGGGGTAAACACCATATATTTT
v_gene: TRBV19; abundance: -; d_gene: TRBD1; j_gene: TRBJ1-5; CDR3aa: CASRQGGLPQHF; CDR3nt: TGTGCCAGTAGGCAGGGGGGTCTGCCCCAGCATTTT
v_gene: TRBV27; abundance: -; d_gene: TRBD2; j_gene: TRBJ2-7; CDR3aa: CASRAGGGSYEQYF; CDR3nt: TGTGCCAGCAGGGCGGGAGGGGGTTCTTACGAGCAGTACTTC
v_gene: TRBV14; abundance: -; d_gene: -; j_gene: TRBJ1-1; CDR3aa: CASSQGDWNTEAFF; CDR3nt: TGTGCCAGCAGCCAAGGGGACTGGAACACTGAAGCTTTCTTT
v_gene: TRBV2; abundance: -; d_gene: -; j_gene: TRBJ1-2; CDR3aa: CASRPGKGDNYGYTF; CDR3nt: TGTGCCAGCAGACCCGGAAAAGGGGATAACTATGGCTACACCTTC
v_gene: TRBV9; abundance: -; d_gene: TRBD2; j_gene: TRBJ2-7; CDR3aa: CASSVTSGGYEQYF; CDR3nt: TGTGCCAGCAGCGTTACTAGCGGGGGCTACGAGCAGTACTTC
v_gene: TRBV7-9; abundance: -; d_gene: -; j_gene: TRBJ2-2; CDR3aa: CASSLAQDYTGELFF; CDR3nt: TGTGCCAGCAGCTTAGCCCAGGACTACACCGGGGAGCTGTTTTTT
v_gene: TRBV7-3; abundance: once; d_gene: TRBD2; j_gene: TRBJ2-1; CDR3aa: CASSLTLAGVDDNEQFF; CDR3nt: TGTGCCAGCAGCTTAACACTAGCGGGAGTGGACGACAATGAGCAGTTCTTC
v_gene: TRBV9; abundance: -; d_gene: TRBD1; j_gene: TRBJ2-1; CDR3aa: CASSARDRLNEQFF; CDR3nt: TGTGCCAGCAGCGCGCGGGACAGGCTCAATGAGCAGTTCTTC
v_gene: TRBV27; abundance: once; d_gene: -; j_gene: TRBJ1-2; CDR3aa: CASSSGGVYTF; CDR3nt: TGTGCCAGCAGTTCTGGAGGAGTCTACACCTTC
v_gene: TRBV27; abundance: -; d_gene: -; j_gene: TRBJ2-5; CDR3aa: CASSLYQGRQETQYF; CDR3nt: TGTGCCAGCAGTTTATATCAGGGCAGACAAGAGACCCAGTACTTC
v_gene: TRBV12-2; abundance: -; d_gene: -; j_gene: TRBJ2-3; CDR3aa: CASRLYCTDTQYF; CDR3nt: TGTGCAAGTCGCTTATATTGCACAGATACGCAGTATTTT
v_gene: TRBV6-1; abundance: -; d_gene: TRBD1; j_gene: TRBJ1-6; CDR3aa: CASSEATGDYSPLHF; CDR3nt: TGTGCCAGCAGTGAAGCCACAGGGGACTATTCACCCCTCCACTTT
v_gene: TRBV28; abundance: once; d_gene: -; j_gene: TRBJ2-3; CDR3aa: CASSFPPGGINTDTQYF; CDR3nt: TGTGCCAGCAGTTTTCCCCCAGGCGGGATCAACACAGATACGCAGTATTTT
v_gene: TRBV5-5; abundance: -; d_gene: -; j_gene: TRBJ1-1; CDR3aa: CASSATSNTEAFF; CDR3nt: TGTGCCAGCAGCGCGACATCGAACACTGAAGCTTTCTTT
v_gene: TRBV6-1; abundance: once; d_gene: -; j_gene: TRBJ1-1; CDR3aa: CASSEFGGLGTEAFF; CDR3nt: TGTGCCAGCAGTGAATTCGGGGGGCTCGGCACTGAAGCTTTCTTT
v_gene: TRBV25-1; abundance: -; d_gene: -; j_gene: TRBJ1-1; CDR3aa: CASSGTDEAFF; CDR3nt: TGTGCCAGCAGTGGGACAGATGAAGCTTTCTTT